This TCR beta chain comes out of a study of cytomegalovirus exposure and HLA in healthy donors. Note on this clone: Its target is not known.

The PCR was carried out with 60 Vbeta primers and 13 Jbeta primers. The assay was immunoSEQ multiplex PCR, and TCRdb's table has in-frame clones only and misses some. The sample has roughly 150,000 clones; about 79% are singletons. CDR1 and CDR2 (germline): MNHEY, SVGAGI. This CDR3 is built from 13 residues. V lost 6 bases, J lost 5 bases, and 5 bases stayed unmatched. Study-level results: Follow-up analysis later connected one missense variant in DCLRE1C with trimming of TCR beta V- and J-genes. Cytomegalovirus-associated TCR beta chains were listed, numbering some 170.

The source of this sequence is a male donor in good health and CMV-seronegative. The material sequenced was PBMCs. The chain has TRBV6-5 and TRBJ1-1; TRBD1 aligns across 8 bases. CDR3 in DNA: TGTGCCAGCAGCCGGACAGGGTCTACTGAAGCTTTCTTT. Protein product: CASSRTGSTEAFF.